This TCR beta chain was found in a study of cytomegalovirus exposure and HLA in healthy donors. The CDR3 length is 13 residues. Trimming stripped 4 bases from V and 2 bases from J, with 10 bases between. CDR1 is SGDLS, CDR2 YYNGEE, per germline. The PCR used 60 Vbeta and 13 Jbeta primers. TCRdb's table, derived via immunoSEQ multiplex PCR, lists solely in-frame clones and lacks some. The sample holds 110,000 or so clones, approximately 80% seen once. Findings of the study overall: For TCR beta chains, V- and J-gene trimming was later linked to a missense DCLRE1C variant. Accurate predictions that matched the HLA-A and HLA-B alleles of most subjects were reportedly made from TCR beta sequences. Certain sequence variants were highly shared and formed a cluster, and this cluster was likely a sequencing artifact. Later, an analysis showed that TCR beta chains associated with HLA were more clonally expanded than others that were equally common.

In regard to this clone: What it recognizes is unknown.

The sequence derives from a woman aged 40 to 55 in good health and CMV-seronegative. The source material was PBMCs. The rearrangement links TRBV9 to TRBJ2-7, with TRBD1 as a possible D gene (5 bases). The CDR3 is CASSPDSPYEQYF. The CDR3, as DNA: TGTGCCAGCAGCCCCGACAGTCCCTACGAGCAGTACTTC.